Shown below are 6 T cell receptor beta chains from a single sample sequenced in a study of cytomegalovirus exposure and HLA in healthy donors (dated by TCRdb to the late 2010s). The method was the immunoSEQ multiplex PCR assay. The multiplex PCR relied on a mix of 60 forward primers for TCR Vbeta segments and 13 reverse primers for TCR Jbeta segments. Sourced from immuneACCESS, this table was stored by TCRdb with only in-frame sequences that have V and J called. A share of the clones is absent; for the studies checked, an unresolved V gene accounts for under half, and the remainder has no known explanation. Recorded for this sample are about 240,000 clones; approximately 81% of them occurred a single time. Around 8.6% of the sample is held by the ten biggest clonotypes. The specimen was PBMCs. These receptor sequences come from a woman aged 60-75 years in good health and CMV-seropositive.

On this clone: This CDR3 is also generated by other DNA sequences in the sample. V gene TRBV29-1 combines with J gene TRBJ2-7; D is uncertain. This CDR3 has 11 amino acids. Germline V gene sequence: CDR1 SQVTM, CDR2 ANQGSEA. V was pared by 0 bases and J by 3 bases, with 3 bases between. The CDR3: CSVEDSYEQYF. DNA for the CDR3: TGCAGCGTTGAAGACAGCTACGAGCAGTACTTC.

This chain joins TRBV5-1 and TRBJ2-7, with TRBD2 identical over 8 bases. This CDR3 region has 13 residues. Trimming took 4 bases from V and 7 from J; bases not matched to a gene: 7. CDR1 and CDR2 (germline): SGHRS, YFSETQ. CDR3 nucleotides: TGCGCCAGCAGCGTTGGGTTAGCGGGAGAGCAGTACTTC. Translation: CASSVGLAGEQYF.

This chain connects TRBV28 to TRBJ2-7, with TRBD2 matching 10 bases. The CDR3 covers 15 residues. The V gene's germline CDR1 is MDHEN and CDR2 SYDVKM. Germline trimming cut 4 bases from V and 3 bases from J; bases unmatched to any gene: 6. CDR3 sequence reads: CASSSPGLALYEQYF. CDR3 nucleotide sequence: TGTGCCAGCAGTTCCCCGGGACTAGCGCTCTACGAGCAGTACTTC. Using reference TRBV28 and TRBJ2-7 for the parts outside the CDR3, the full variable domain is DVKVTQSSRYLVKRTGEKVFLECVQDMDHENMFWYRQDPGLGLRLIYFSYDVKMKEKGDIPEGYSVSREKKERFSLILESASTNQTSMYLCASSSPGLALYEQYFGPGTRLTVT.

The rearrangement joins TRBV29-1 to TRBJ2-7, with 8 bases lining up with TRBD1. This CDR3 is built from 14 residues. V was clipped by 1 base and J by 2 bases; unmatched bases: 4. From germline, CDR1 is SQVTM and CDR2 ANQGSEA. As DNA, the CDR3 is TGCAGCGTTGAAGTGGACAGGGTCCCCTACGAGCAGTACTTC. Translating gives CSVEVDRVPYEQYF.

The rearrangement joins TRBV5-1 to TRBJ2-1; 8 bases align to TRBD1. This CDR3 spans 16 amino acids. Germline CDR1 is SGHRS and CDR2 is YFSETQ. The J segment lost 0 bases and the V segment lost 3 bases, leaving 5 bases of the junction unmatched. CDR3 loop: CASSSGQGGSYNEQFF. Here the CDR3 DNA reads TGCGCCAGCAGCTCAGGACAGGGAGGCTCCTACAATGAGCAGTTCTTC. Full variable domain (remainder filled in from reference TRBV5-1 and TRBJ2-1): KAGVTQTPRYLIKTRGQQVTLSCSPISGHRSVSWYQQTPGQGLQFLFEYFSETQRNKGNFPGRFSGRQFSNSRSEMNVSTLELGDSALYLCASSSGQGGSYNEQFFGPGTRLTVL.

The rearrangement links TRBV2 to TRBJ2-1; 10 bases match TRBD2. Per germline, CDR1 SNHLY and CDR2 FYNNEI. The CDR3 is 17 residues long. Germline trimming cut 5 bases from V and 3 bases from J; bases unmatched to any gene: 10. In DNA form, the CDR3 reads TGTGCCAGCAGTCTCCTTACAAGGACTAGCGGCTACAATGAGCAGTTCTTC. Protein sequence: CASSLLTRTSGYNEQFF.